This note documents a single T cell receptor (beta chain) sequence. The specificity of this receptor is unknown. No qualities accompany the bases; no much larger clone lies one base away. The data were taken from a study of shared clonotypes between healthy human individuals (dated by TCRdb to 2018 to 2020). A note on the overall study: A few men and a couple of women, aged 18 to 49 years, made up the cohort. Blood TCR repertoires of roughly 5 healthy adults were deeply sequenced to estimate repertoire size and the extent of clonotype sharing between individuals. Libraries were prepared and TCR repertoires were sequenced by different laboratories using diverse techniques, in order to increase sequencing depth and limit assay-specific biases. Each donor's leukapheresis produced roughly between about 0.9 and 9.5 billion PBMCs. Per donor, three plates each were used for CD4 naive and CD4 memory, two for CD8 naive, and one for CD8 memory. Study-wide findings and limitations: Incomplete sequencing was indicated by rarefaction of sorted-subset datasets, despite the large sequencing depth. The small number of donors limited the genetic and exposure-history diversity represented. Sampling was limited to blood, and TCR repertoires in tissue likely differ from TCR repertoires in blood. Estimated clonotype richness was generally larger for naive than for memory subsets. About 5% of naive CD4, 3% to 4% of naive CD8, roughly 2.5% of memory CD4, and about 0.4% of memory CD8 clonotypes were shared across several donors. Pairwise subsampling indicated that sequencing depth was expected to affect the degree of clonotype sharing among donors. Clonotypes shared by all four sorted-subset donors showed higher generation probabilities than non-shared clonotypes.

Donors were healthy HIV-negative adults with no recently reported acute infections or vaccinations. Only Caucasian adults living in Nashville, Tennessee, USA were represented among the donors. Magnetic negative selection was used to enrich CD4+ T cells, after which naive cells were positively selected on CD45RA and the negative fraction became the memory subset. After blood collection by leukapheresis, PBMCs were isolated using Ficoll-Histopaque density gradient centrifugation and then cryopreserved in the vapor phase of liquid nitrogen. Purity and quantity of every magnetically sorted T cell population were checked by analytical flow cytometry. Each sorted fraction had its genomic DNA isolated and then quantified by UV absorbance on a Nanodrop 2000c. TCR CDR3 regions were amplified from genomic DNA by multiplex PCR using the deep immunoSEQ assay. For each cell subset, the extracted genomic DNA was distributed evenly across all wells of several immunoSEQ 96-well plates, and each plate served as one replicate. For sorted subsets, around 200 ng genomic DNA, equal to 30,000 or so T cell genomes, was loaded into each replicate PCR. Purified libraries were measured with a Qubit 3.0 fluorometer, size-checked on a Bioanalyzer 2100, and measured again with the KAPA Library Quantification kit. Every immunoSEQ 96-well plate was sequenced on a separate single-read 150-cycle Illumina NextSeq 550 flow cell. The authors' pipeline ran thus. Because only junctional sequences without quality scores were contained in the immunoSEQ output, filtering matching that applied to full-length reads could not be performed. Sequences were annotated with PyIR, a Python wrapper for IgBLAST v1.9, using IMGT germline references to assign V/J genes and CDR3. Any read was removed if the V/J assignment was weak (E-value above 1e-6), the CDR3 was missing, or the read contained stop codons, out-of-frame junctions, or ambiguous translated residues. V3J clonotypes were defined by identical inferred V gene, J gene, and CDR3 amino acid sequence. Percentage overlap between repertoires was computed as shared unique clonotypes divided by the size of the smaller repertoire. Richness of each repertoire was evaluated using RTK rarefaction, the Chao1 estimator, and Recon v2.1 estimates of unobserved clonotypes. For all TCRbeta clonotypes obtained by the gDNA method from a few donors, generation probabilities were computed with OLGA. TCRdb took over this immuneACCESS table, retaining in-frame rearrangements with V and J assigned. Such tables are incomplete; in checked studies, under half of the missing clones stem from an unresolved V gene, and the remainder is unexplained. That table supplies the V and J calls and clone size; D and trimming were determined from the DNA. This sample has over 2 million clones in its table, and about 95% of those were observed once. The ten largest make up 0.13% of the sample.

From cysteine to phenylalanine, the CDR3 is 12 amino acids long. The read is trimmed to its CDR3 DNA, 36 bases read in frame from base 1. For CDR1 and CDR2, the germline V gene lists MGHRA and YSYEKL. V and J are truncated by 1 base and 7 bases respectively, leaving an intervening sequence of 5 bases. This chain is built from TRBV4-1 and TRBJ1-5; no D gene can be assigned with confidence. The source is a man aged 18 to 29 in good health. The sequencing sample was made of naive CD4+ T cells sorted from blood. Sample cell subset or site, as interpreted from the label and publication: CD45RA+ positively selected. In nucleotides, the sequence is TGCGCCAGCAGCCAAGTCGGCCAGCCCCAGCATTTT. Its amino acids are CASSQVGQPQHF.